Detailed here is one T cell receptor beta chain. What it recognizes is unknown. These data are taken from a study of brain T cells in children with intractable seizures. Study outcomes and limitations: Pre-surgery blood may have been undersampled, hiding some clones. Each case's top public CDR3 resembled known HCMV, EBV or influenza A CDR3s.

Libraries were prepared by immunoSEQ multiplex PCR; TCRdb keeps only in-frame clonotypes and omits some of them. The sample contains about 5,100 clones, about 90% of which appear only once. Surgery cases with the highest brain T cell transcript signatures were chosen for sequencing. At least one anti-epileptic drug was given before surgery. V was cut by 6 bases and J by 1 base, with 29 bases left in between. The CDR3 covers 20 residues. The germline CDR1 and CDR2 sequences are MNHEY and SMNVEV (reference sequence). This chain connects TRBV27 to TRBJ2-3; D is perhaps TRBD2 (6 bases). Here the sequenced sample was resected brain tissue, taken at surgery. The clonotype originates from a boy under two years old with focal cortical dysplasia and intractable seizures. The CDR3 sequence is CASSSSILPFWQRGTDTQYF. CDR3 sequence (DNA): TGTGCCAGCAGCTCTTCTATCCTTCCCTTTTGGCAGCGGGGCACAGATACGCAGTATTTT.